The 4 T cell receptor beta chains given below trace back to one sample, sequenced in a study of shared clonotypes between healthy human individuals. The method was immunoSEQ multiplex PCR; TCRdb's version includes in-frame clones alone and lacks a portion of them. This table holds roughly 2,000,000 clones, about 93% found once. It was CD45RO-negative cells, positively selected for CCR7, that made up naive CD8 cells, with terminally differentiated effector memory CD45RA+ cells excluded. The sample was naive CD8+ T cells from PBMCs. Receptors were obtained from a man younger than 30 in good health. Some clones in this sample may be carry-over from other donors' samples.

CDR3 sequence reads: CASSLSWAGGIGEQYF. In DNA, the CDR3 is TGCGCCAGCAGCTTGAGTTGGGCAGGGGGCATCGGCGAGCAGTACTTC. J is TRBJ2-7 and V is TRBV5-1; 8 bases match TRBD1. The germline CDR1 and CDR2 sequences are SGHRS and YFSETQ. Trimming cost V 1 base and J 6 bases; bases outside gene matches: 12. The CDR3 spans 16 residues.

The chain recombines TRBV15 with TRBJ2-3; D is uncertain. There are 13 residues in the CDR3. Trimming pared 0 bases from V and 4 bases from J, leaving 5 bases between. The V gene's germline CDR1 is LNHNV and CDR2 YYDKDF (reference sequence). The CDR3 DNA reads as TGTGCCACCAGCAGAGATCTTCCAGATACGCAGTATTTT. Amino acids: CATSRDLPDTQYF.

The chain recombines TRBV6-5 with TRBJ2-5; D not certain. Germline assignment: CDR1 MNHEY and CDR2 SVGAGI. This CDR3 has 13 residues. The V and J ends lost 1 base and 2 bases respectively, with 5 bases between them. The chain's CDR3 is CASSYYAQETQYF. The CDR3 region has the DNA TGTGCCAGCAGTTACTATGCGCAAGAGACCCAGTACTTC.

This clone is a singleton in its sample. The chain links TRBV5-1 to TRBJ2-7; 13 bases match TRBD2. After removal of 4 bases from V and 3 bases from J, the junction contained 13 bases not matched to a gene. Germline V lookup: CDR1 SGHRS, CDR2 YFSETQ. This CDR3 spans 18 amino acids. The CDR3 DNA follows: TGCGCCAGCAGCCGCGATTATGGGACTAGCGGGAATAACTACGAGCAGTACTTC. The encoded protein is CASSRDYGTSGNNYEQYF.